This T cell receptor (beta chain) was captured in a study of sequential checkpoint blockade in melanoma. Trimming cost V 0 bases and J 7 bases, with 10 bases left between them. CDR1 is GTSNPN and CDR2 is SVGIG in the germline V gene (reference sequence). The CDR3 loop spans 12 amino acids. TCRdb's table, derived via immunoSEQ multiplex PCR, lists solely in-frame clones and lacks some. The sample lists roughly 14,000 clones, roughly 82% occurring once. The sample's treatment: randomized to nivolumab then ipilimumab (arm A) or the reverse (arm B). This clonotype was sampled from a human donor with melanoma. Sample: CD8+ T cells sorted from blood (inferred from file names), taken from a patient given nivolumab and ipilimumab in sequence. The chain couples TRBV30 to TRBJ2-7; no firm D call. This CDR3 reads CAWSVFPKEQYF. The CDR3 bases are TGTGCCTGGAGTGTATTCCCAAAAGAGCAGTACTTC.